One sample yielded the 26 T cell receptor beta chains listed below, sequenced in a study of blood T cell repertoires in COVID-19. Profiling relied on immunoSEQ multiplex PCR, and the TCRdb table lists in-frame clones only, not all of them. The data hold some 60,000 clones, with around 92% observed a single time. Sequencing was done on a sample of peripheral blood. These receptors came from a man in his fifties or sixties with acute or convalescent COVID-19.

The chain uses TRBV14 and TRBJ1-2, with TRBD1 matching over 8 bases. The CDR3 runs to 14 residues. The V and J ends lost 1 base and 4 bases, in that order; junction bases with no gene match: 2. Germline lookup yields CDR1 SGHDN and CDR2 FVKESK. CDR3 residues: CASSQVTGGYGYTF. CDR3 sequence (DNA): TGTGCCAGCAGCCAAGTCACAGGGGGCTATGGCTACACCTTC.

The gene calls are TRBV30 and TRBJ2-5, with 9 positions matching TRBD1. CDR3 size: 14 residues. V lost 3 bases to trimming and J lost 3 bases; unmatched junction nucleotides: 5. Germline V gene lookup returns CDR1 GTSNPN and CDR2 SVGIG (reference sequence). DNA of the CDR3: TGTGCCTGGAGAGACCGGACAGGGGAAGAGACCCAGTACTTC. Its translation is CAWRDRTGEETQYF.

This chain uses TRBV19 with TRBJ2-1, with D possibly TRBD2 on 5 matching bases. The V end lost 5 bases, the J end lost 2 bases, and 13 bases lay between the germline ends. CDR3 length: 15 residues. CDR1 LNHDA and CDR2 SQIVND come from the germline V gene (reference sequence). The CDR3 DNA follows: TGTGCCAGTAGTCAGGAGGCCCAGACCTACAATGAGCAGTTCTTC. Translated, it gives CASSQEAQTYNEQFF.

The chain employs TRBV10-3 and TRBJ2-5; perhaps TRBD1 as D (5 bases). The CDR3 has 15 amino acids. Germline V CDR1 and CDR2: ENHRY, SYGVKD. The germline V and J ends were trimmed by 0 bases and 2 bases, with 10 bases remaining between them. DNA for the CDR3: TGTGCCATCAGTGAGTCTGACAGCCTTCAAGAGACCCAGTACTTC. Translation: CAISESDSLQETQYF.

The chain uses TRBV20-1 and TRBJ2-7; TRBD2 matches at 7 bases. CDR1 is DFQATT, CDR2 SNEGSKA, per germline (reference sequence). V shed 3 bases and J 1 base; nucleotides not matched to a gene: 9. The CDR3 has 15 residues. CDR3: CSASSGGRVSYEQYF. In nucleotides, the CDR3 is TGCAGTGCTAGTAGCGGTGGGAGGGTATCCTACGAGCAGTACTTC.

The rearrangement joins TRBV5-4 to TRBJ2-1, with 9 bases lining up with TRBD2. Germline trimming cut 4 bases from V and 8 bases from J; bases unmatched to any gene: 10. The CDR3 covers 15 residues. Germline values: CDR1 SGHNT, CDR2 YYREEE (reference sequence). CDR3 sequence reads: CASSPRLAGVDEQFF. The CDR3 DNA sequence: TGTGCCAGCAGCCCTAGGTTAGCGGGAGTCGATGAGCAGTTCTTC.

The chain couples TRBV6-5 to TRBJ2-1, with 10 positions matching TRBD2. Germline CDR1 is MNHEY and CDR2 is SVGAGI. CDR3 length: 15 amino acids. The J segment lost 5 bases and the V segment lost 6 bases, leaving 7 bases of the junction unmatched. In nucleotides, the CDR3 is TGTGCCAGCAGGCTAGCGGGAGAACCCCACAATGAGCAGTTCTTC. It codes for CASRLAGEPHNEQFF.

The V and J genes are TRBV28 and TRBJ2-3; no clear D. The CDR3 length is 10 residues. The germline V gene has CDR1 MDHEN and CDR2 SYDVKM. The ends were cut back, 6 bases at V and 6 bases at J, with 4 bases in the middle. The CDR3 coding sequence is TGTGCCAGCAGGAGGGATACGCAGTATTTT. Its translation: CASRRDTQYF. The full variable domain, completed using reference TRBV28 and TRBJ2-3, is DVKVTQSSRYLVKRTGEKVFLECVQDMDHENMFWYRQDPGLGLRLIYFSYDVKMKEKGDIPEGYSVSREKKERFSLILESASTNQTSMYLCASRRDTQYFGPGTRLTVL.

The CDR3 DNA is TGTGCCAGCAGTTTCGCGGGGGGGTCCTACGAGCAGTACTTC. It codes for CASSFAGGSYEQYF. The chain links TRBV27 to TRBJ2-7; 9 positions match TRBD2. The CDR3 loop spans 14 amino acids. Germline CDR1 MNHEY, CDR2 SMNVEV (reference sequence). The V segment lost 3 bases and the J segment 1 base; nucleotides outside the gene matches: 1.

The CDR3 DNA sequence: TGTGCCAGCAGCTTCGAAGGGGCAATAAATTCACCCCTCCACTTT. This codes for CASSFEGAINSPLHF. This rearrangement joins TRBV7-2 to TRBJ1-6; tentatively, D is TRBD1 (5 bases). Germline lookup yields CDR1 SGHTA and CDR2 FQGNSA. The CDR3 sequence is 15 residues long. Trimming cost V 3 bases and J 7 bases, with 13 bases left between them.

The V and J genes are TRBV29-1 and TRBJ1-2; TRBD1 might be the D (6 bases). The V gene lost 2 bases and the J gene lost 2 bases, with 18 bases spanning the gap. The V gene's germline CDR1 is SQVTM and CDR2 ANQGSEA. The CDR3 runs to 16 residues. As DNA, the CDR3 is TGCAGCGTTGAAAGGGGCAGGGGAGGGTCGAACTATGGCTACACCTTC. Its protein is CSVERGRGGSNYGYTF.

CDR3: CASRQLAVGVSDTQYF. The CDR3, as DNA: TGTGCCAGCAGGCAGCTAGCGGTCGGAGTATCAGATACGCAGTATTTT. The chain joins TRBV5-4 to TRBJ2-3; 7 bases map to TRBD2. Germline CDR1 SGHNT, CDR2 YYREEE (reference sequence). J gave up 4 bases and V 5 bases, and 13 bases lay outside the gene matches. This CDR3 has 16 amino acids.

The count of this clone is one. The chain uses TRBV7-3 and TRBJ2-7; TRBD1 agrees at 9 bases. The CDR3 runs 14 residues. J was trimmed by 11 bases and V by 5 bases; bases with no gene match: 13. Germline CDR1 reads SGHTA; CDR2 reads FQGTGA. CDR3 bases: TGTGCCAGCAGCCCGACCGGGACAGGGCCCGCAAAGTACTTC. This gives the protein CASSPTGTGPAKYF.

This clone was observed a single time. The genes are TRBV28 and TRBJ1-4, with D unresolved. CDR3 size: 16 residues. Germline CDR1 reads MDHEN; CDR2 reads SYDVKM. Deletions cut 7 bases from V and 2 bases from J, with 17 bases between. The CDR3 sequence: CASTPVRRATNEKLFF. CDR3 DNA: TGTGCCAGCACCCCCGTGAGGAGGGCCACTAATGAAAAACTGTTTTTT.

This clone appeared a single time. The chain carries TRBV5-6 and TRBJ2-7; D is undetermined. Trimming pared 0 bases from V and 5 bases from J, leaving 18 bases between. Germline CDR1 is SGHDT and CDR2 is YYEEEE. The CDR3 length is 16 residues. In nucleotides, the CDR3 is TGTGCCAGCAGCTTGGTGAACTACCTTAAGGTCCACGAGCAGTACTTC. Protein: CASSLVNYLKVHEQYF.

The chain carries TRBV27 and TRBJ1-1; 7 nucleotides agree with TRBD1. CDR3 length equals 14 residues. J was trimmed by 4 bases and V by 6 bases; bases with no gene match: 8. CDR1 MNHEY and CDR2 SMNVEV come from the germline V gene (reference sequence). Written as DNA, the CDR3 is TGTGCCAGCAGACCGACAGGGAGAATCACTGAAGCTTTCTTT. Translating gives CASRPTGRITEAFF.

V and J are TRBV19 and TRBJ1-1, with 8 positions matching TRBD1. Germline CDR1 LNHDA, CDR2 SQIVND (reference sequence). The CDR3 covers 16 residues. V was clipped by 2 bases and J by 1 base; unmatched bases: 6. The CDR3: CASSIPGRGRNTEAFF. The CDR3 nucleotides read TGTGCCAGTAGTATACCGGGCAGGGGGCGGAACACTGAAGCTTTCTTT.

The chain uses TRBV6-2 or TRBV6-3 and TRBJ2-1, with 8 bases lining up with TRBD1. Unmatched junction bases numbered 6, after V lost 5 bases and J lost 3 bases. This CDR3 has 15 residues. CDR1 and CDR2 (germline): MNHEY, SVGEGT. CDR3 sequence reads: CASSETGANYNEQFF. The DNA of the CDR3 is TGTGCCAGCAGTGAGACAGGGGCAAACTACAATGAGCAGTTCTTC.

This chain connects TRBV11-3 to TRBJ2-5, with D possibly TRBD2 on 5 matching bases. This CDR3 is 13 amino acids long. CDR1 is SGHNT and CDR2 is YENEEA in the germline V gene. V was pared by 3 bases and J by 5 bases, with 10 bases between. The CDR3 here is CASSFASTETQYF. CDR3 coding DNA: TGTGCCAGCAGCTTTGCTAGCACGGAGACCCAGTACTTC.

The J gene is TRBJ1-2, the V gene TRBV6-2 or TRBV6-3; the match to TRBD1 covers 11 bases. J was trimmed by 8 bases and V by 2 bases; bases with no gene match: 7. The CDR3 extends over 15 amino acids. Germline CDR1 and CDR2: MNHEY and SVGEGT. In nucleotides, the CDR3 is TGTGCCAGCAGTTACCCCGCGGGACAGGGGGGAGGCTACACCTTC. Protein product: CASSYPAGQGGGYTF.

The J gene is TRBJ2-1, the V gene TRBV28; 10 bases are shared with TRBD2. Germline values: CDR1 MDHEN, CDR2 SYDVKM. V trimming: 8 bases; J trimming: 9 bases; junction bases outside the gene matches: 7. This CDR3 has 13 residues. This CDR3 is CASAKAGGVEQFF. Here the CDR3 DNA reads TGTGCCAGCGCCAAAGCGGGAGGGGTTGAGCAGTTCTTC.

This chain connects TRBV30 to TRBJ2-2; 7 bases agree with TRBD2. Germline lookup yields CDR1 GTSNPN and CDR2 SVGIG (reference sequence). CDR3 length equals 14 residues. The J segment lost 6 bases and the V segment lost 0 bases, leaving 4 bases of the junction unmatched. The chain's CDR3 is CAWSVPGGAGELFF. CDR3 DNA sequence: TGTGCCTGGAGTGTACCTGGGGGGGCCGGGGAGCTGTTTTTT.

The CDR3 coding sequence is TGTGCCAGCAGTTACGGACTAGCGGGAGAGGGAGATACGCAGTATTTT. Its protein product is CASSYGLAGEGDTQYF. V and J are TRBV6-2 or TRBV6-3 and TRBJ2-3, with 13 bases matching TRBD2. Germline-derived CDR1 and CDR2 are MNHEY and SVGEGT. Unmatched junction bases numbered 4, after V lost 2 bases and J lost 5 bases. This CDR3 contains 16 residues.

This clone was seen a few times. The chain is built from TRBV27 and TRBJ2-7; D remains ambiguous. Germline V gene lookup returns CDR1 MNHEY and CDR2 SMNVEV (reference sequence). Trimming removed 3 bases from V and 0 bases from J, with 6 bases in between. This CDR3 contains 13 residues. This chain's CDR3 is CASSFSSSYEQYF. The DNA of the CDR3 is TGTGCCAGCAGTTTTTCCTCCTCCTACGAGCAGTACTTC.

The rearrangement uses TRBV24-1 and TRBJ2-5; 7 bases are shared with TRBD1. CDR3 length: 15 amino acids. V lost 3 bases, J lost 5 bases, and 8 bases stayed unmatched. Looked up from germline, CDR1 is KGHDR and CDR2 is SFDVKD. The CDR3 is CATSDTQGPGETQYF. The CDR3 region has the DNA TGTGCCACCAGTGATACACAGGGGCCCGGGGAGACCCAGTACTTC.

The chain combines TRBV6-4 with TRBJ2-1; 11 bases fit TRBD2. Germline values: CDR1 MRHNA, CDR2 SNTAGT. This CDR3 is 17 amino acids long. The V segment lost 2 bases and the J segment 5 bases; nucleotides outside the gene matches: 8. The CDR3 region has the DNA TGTGCCAGCAGTGACACAGCTAGCGGGAGGATCCACAATGAGCAGTTCTTC. Translated: CASSDTASGRIHNEQFF.